The sequence of this T cell receptor (beta chain) was determined in a study of blood T cell repertoires in COVID-19. On the study more broadly: There were acute and convalescent COVID-19 samples, and they came from the United States, Italy and Spain.

Those who participated ranged in age from roughly 18 to 90 years and resided in under 25 US areas. Membership in each cohort depended on participant-reported clinical history. TCRdb's table, derived via immunoSEQ multiplex PCR, lists solely in-frame clones and lacks some. Counted here are 150,000 to 250,000 clones, 87% occurring once; the ten biggest clones make up 2% to 2.5%. Sequencing was carried out using PBMCs or T cells enriched from blood (not recorded which). This receptor was taken from a woman aged 30 to 39 who had recovered from COVID-19.

CDR3 bases: TGTGCCAGCAGCCCAGATAGGGGACAGGGGTGGCTCGAGCAGTACTTC. Its protein product is CASSPDRGQGWLEQYF. This rearrangement joins TRBV7-9 to TRBJ2-7, with TRBD1 matching over 10 bases. Germline V CDR1 and CDR2: SEHNR, FQNEAQ (reference sequence). Losses at the gene ends were 5 bases for V and 6 bases for J; bases not matched to a gene: 13. The CDR3 totals 16 residues.